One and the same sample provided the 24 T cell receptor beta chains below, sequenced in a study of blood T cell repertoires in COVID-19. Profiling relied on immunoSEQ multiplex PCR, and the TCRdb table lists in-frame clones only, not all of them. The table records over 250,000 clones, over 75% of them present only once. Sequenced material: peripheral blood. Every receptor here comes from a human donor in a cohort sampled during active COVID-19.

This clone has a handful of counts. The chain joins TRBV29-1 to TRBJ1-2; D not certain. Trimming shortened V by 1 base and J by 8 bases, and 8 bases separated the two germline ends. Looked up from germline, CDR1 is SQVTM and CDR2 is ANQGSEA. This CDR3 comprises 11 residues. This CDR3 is CSVEGAGGYTF. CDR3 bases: TGCAGCGTTGAAGGGGCCGGCGGCTACACCTTC.

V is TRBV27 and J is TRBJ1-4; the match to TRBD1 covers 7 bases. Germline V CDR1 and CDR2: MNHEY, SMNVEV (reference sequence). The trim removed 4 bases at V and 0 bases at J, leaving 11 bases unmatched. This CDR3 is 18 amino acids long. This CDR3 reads CASSSYFRQGATNEKLFF. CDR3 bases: TGTGCCAGCAGTTCCTATTTTCGGCAGGGGGCAACTAATGAAAAACTGTTTTTT.

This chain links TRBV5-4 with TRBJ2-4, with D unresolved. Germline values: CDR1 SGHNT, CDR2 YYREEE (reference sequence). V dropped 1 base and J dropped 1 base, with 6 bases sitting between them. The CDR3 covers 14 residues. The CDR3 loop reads CASSLISAKNIQYF. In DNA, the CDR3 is TGTGCCAGCAGCTTGATATCGGCCAAAAACATTCAGTACTTC.

Here the CDR3 reads CSVALGTGYGYTF. DNA for the CDR3: TGCAGCGTCGCACTCGGGACAGGCTATGGCTACACCTTC. The chain links TRBV29-1 to TRBJ1-2; 8 bases match TRBD1. Trimming removed 6 bases from V and 4 bases from J; junction bases left unmatched: 7. Germline V lookup: CDR1 SQVTM, CDR2 ANQGSEA. This CDR3 has 13 amino acids. The full variable domain, with the rest looked up from reference TRBV29-1 and TRBJ1-2, is SAVISQKPSRDICQRGTSLTIQCQVDSQVTMMFWYRQQPGQSLTLIATANQGSEATYESGFVIDKFPISRPNLTFSTLTVSNMSPEDSSIYLCSVALGTGYGYTFGSGTRLTVV.

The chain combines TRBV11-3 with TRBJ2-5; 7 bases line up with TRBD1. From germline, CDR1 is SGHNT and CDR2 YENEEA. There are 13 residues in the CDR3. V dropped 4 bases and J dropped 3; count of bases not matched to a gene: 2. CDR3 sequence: CASSSGQEETQYF. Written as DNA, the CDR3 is TGTGCCAGCAGCTCTGGACAGGAAGAGACCCAGTACTTC. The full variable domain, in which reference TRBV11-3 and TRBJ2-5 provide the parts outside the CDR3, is EAGVVQSPRYKIIEKKQPVAFWCNPISGHNTLYWYLQNLGQGPELLIRYENEEAVDDSQLPKDRFSAERLKGVDSTLKIQPAELGDSAVYLCASSSGQEETQYFGPGTRLLVL.

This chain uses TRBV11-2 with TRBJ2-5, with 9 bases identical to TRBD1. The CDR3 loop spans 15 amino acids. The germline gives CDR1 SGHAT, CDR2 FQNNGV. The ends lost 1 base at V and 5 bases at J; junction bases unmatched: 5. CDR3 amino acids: CASSLVQGAIETQYF. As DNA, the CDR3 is TGTGCCAGCAGCTTAGTACAGGGGGCGATTGAGACCCAGTACTTC.

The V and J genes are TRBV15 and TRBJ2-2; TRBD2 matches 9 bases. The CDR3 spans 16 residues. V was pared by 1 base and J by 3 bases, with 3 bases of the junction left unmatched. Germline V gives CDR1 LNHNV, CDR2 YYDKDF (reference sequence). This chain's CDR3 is CATSRGSGSHTGELFF. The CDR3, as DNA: TGTGCCACCAGCAGAGGTAGCGGGAGTCACACCGGGGAGCTGTTTTTT.

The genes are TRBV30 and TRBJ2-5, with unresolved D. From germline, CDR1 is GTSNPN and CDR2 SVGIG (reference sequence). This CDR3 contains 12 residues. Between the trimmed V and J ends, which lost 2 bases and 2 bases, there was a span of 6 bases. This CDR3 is CAWSISQETQYF. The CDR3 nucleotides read TGTGCCTGGAGTATCTCTCAAGAGACCCAGTACTTC. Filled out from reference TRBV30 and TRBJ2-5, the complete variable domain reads SQTIHQWPATLVQPVGSPLSLECTVEGTSNPNLYWYRQAAGRGLQLLFYSVGIGQISSEVPQNLSASRPQDRQFILSSKKLLLSDSGFYLCAWSISQETQYFGPGTRLLVL.

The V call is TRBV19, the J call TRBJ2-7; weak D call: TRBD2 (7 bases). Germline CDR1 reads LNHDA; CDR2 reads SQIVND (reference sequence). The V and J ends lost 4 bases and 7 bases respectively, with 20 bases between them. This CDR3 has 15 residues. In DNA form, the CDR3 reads TGTGCCAGTAGTAGGGGGGCGGGACTACCGTTGGAGCAGTACTTC. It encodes CASSRGAGLPLEQYF.

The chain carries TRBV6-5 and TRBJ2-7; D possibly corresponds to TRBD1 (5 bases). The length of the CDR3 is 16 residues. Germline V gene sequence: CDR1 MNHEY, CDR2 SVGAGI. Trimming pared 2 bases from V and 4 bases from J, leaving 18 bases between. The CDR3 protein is CASSYGADQTVYEQYF. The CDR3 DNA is TGTGCCAGCAGTTACGGGGCAGACCAAACCGTGTACGAGCAGTACTTC.

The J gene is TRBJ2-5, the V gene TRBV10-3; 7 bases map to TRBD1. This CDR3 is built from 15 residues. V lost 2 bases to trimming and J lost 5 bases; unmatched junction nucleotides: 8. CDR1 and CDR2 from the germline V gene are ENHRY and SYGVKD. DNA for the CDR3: TGTGCCATCAGTGAGGGGCACAGGGGAAGTGAGACCCAGTACTTC. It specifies CAISEGHRGSETQYF.

This chain's CDR3 is CASSYPGAQGAAFF. In nucleotides, the CDR3 is TGTGCCAGCAGTTACCCCGGCGCCCAGGGGGCTGCTTTCTTT. The chain employs TRBV6-5 and TRBJ1-1; 8 nucleotides align to TRBD1. This CDR3 region has 14 residues. CDR1 MNHEY and CDR2 SVGAGI come from the germline V gene. V lost 2 bases, J lost 11 bases, and 10 bases stayed unmatched.

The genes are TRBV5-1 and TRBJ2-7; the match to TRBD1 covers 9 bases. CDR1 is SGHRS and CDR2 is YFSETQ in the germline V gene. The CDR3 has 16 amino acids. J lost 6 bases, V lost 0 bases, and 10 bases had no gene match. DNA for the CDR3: TGCGCCAGCAGCTTGGCCTCGGACAGGGGAAGGGGCGAGCAGTACTTC. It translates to CASSLASDRGRGEQYF.

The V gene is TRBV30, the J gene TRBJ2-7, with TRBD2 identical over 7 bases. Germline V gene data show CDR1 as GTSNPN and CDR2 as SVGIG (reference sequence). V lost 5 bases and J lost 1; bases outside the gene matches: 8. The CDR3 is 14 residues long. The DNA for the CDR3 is TGTGCCTGGGGTCCGGGACTACTTTCCTACGAGCAGTACTTC. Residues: CAWGPGLLSYEQYF. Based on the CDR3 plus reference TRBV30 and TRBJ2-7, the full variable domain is SQTIHQWPATLVQPVGSPLSLECTVEGTSNPNLYWYRQAAGRGLQLLFYSVGIGQISSEVPQNLSASRPQDRQFILSSKKLLLSDSGFYLCAWGPGLLSYEQYFGPGTRLTVT.

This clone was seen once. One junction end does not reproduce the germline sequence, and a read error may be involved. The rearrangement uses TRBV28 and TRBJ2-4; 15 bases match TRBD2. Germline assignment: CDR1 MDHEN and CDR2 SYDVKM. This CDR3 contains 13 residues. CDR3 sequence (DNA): TGTGCCAGCAGGCCAGGGACTAGCGGGAGGTGGCACTTC. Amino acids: CASRPGTSGRWHF.

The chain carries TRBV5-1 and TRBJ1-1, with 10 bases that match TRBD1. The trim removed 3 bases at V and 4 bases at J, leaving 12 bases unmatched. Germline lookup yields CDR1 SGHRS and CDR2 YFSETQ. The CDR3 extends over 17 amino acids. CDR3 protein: CASSYGQGDPSGTEAFF. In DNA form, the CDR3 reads TGCGCCAGCAGCTACGGACAGGGGGACCCTTCGGGCACTGAAGCTTTCTTT. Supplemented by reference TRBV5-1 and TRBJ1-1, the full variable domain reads KAGVTQTPRYLIKTRGQQVTLSCSPISGHRSVSWYQQTPGQGLQFLFEYFSETQRNKGNFPGRFSGRQFSNSRSEMNVSTLELGDSALYLCASSYGQGDPSGTEAFFGQGTRLTVV.

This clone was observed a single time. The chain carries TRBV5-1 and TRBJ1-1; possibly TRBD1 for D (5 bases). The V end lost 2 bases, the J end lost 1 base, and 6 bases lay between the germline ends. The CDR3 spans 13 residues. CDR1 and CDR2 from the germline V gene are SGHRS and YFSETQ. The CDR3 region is CASSFDRNTEAFF. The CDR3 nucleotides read TGCGCCAGCAGCTTCGACAGGAACACTGAAGCTTTCTTT.

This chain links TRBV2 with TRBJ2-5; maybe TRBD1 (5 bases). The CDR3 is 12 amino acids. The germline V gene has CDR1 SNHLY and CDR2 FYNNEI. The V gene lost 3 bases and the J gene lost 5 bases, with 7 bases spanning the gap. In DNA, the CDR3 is TGTGCCAGCAGTGAGCCAGGGGAGACCCAGTACTTC. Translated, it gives CASSEPGETQYF.

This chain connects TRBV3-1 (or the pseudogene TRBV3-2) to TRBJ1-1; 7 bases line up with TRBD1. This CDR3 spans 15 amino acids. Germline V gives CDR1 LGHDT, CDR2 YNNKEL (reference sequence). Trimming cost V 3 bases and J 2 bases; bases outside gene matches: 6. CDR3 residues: CASSHQGQLNTEAFF. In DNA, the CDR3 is TGTGCCAGCAGCCATCAGGGACAGCTTAACACTGAAGCTTTCTTT.

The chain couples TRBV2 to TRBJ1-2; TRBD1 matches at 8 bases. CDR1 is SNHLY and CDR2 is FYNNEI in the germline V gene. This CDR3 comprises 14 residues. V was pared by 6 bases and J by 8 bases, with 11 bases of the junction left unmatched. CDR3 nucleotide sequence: TGTGCCAGCAGGAGGGACAGGACTACGGTAGGCTACACCTTC. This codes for CASRRDRTTVGYTF.

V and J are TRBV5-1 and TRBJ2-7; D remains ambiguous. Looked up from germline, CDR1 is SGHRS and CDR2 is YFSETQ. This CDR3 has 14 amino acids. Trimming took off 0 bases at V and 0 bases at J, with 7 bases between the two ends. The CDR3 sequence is CASSLGGNSYEQYF. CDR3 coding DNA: TGCGCCAGCAGCTTGGGCGGTAACTCCTACGAGCAGTACTTC.

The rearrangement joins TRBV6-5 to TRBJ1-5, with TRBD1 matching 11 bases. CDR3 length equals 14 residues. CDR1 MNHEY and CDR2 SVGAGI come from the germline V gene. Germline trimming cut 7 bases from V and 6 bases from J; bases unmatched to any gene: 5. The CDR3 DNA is TGTGCCAGCAACCCCGGGACAGGGGGTCAGCCCCAGCATTTT. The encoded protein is CASNPGTGGQPQHF.

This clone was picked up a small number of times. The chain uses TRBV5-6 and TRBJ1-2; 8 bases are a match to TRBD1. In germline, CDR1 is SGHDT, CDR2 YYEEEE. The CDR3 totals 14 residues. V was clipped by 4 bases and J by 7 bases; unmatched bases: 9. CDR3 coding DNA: TGTGCCAGCAGCGATACTGCAGGGGGCGCTGGCTACACCTTC. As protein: CASSDTAGGAGYTF.

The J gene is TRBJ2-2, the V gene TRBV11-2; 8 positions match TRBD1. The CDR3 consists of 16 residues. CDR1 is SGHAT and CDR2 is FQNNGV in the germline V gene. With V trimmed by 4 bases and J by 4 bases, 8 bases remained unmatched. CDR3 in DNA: TGTGCCAGCAGCTCGAGGACAGGGCGATTCACCGGGGAGCTGTTTTTT. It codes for CASSSRTGRFTGELFF.